These T cell receptor beta chains were read from a single sample in a study of regulatory T cells in long-lasting Graves disease. TCRdb analysed the multiplex PCR reads with MiXCR anew, one entry per CDR3 protein. Of about 340,000 distinct CDR3 sequences detected, roughly a fifth appear once; the ten largest clones hold 29%. The input for sequencing was peripheral blood mononuclear cells (PBMCs), taken when the disease was refractory, from a patient treated with antithyroid drugs. The receptors were sampled from a female donor with Graves disease. The CDR3 runs from the conserved cysteine through the conserved F or W. A D gene is named only where the DNA matches it firmly. Rows give clone size only sometimes, using once, few, many, or a class for an expanded clone.

NA	few	TRBV3-1	TRBJ1-6	TGTGCCAGCAGCCAAGGGGGGAATGGTTCACCCCTCCACTTT	CASSQGGNGSPLHF
NA	once	TRBV5-4	TRBJ1-6	TGTGCCAGCAGCTTGCGGCAGTTAGTTTCACCCCTCCACTTT	CASSLRQLVSPLHF
NA	few	TRBV5-1	TRBJ2-5	TGCGCCAGCAGCGATACCTGGGGGTTTGAGACCCAGTACTTC	CASSDTWGFETQYF
NA	NA	TRBV19	TRBJ1-2	TGTACCAGTAGCGGGGGCAGAGGGAGGTATGGCTACACCTTC	CTSSGGRGRYGYTF
TRBD2	NA	TRBV3-1	TRBJ2-5	TGTGCCAGCAGCCGAACTGCGGGGGGAGTCGGGGAGACCCAGTACTTC	CASSRTAGGVGETQYF
NA	NA	TRBV5-6	TRBJ2-5	TGTGCCAGCAGCTTAGTCGCCCAAGAGACCCAGTACTTC	CASSLVAQETQYF
NA	NA	TRBV30	TRBJ1-3	TGTGCCTGGAGTCCCGGTCGCCACTCTGGAAACACCATATATTTT	CAWSPGRHSGNTIYF
TRBD1	few	TRBV4-2	TRBJ1-2	TGTGCCAGCAGCCTACTCGGGACAGGGAGTGGCTACACCTTC	CASSLLGTGSGYTF
NA	few	TRBV29-1	TRBJ2-5	TGCAGCGTTGCTGTTCAAGAGACCCAGTGCTTC	CSVAVQETQCF
TRBD1	many	TRBV2	TRBJ2-7	TGTGCCATCCGGGACAGGGGGCCCTACGAGCAGTACTTC	CAIRDRGPYEQYF
TRBD2	many	TRBV7-2	TRBJ2-5	TGTGCCAGCAGCTTAGAAGTAGCGGGGGACCAAGAGACCCAGTACTTC	CASSLEVAGDQETQYF
NA	many	TRBV6-1	TRBJ1-5	TGTGCCAGCAAAAGACAGGGCAATCAGCCCCAGCATTTT	CASKRQGNQPQHF
NA	many	TRBV6-1	TRBJ2-2	TGTGCCAGCAGTGAAGAGCCGAACACCGGGGAGCTGTTTTTT	CASSEEPNTGELFF
NA	few	TRBV5-6	TRBJ2-1	TGTGCCAGCACCTTGGGGGGGCCCTACAATGAGCAGTTCTTC	CASTLGGPYNEQFF
NA	NA	TRBV5-4	TRBJ2-5	TGTGCCAGCAGCGTGGGGGTGGGAGAGACCCAGTACTTC	CASSVGVGETQYF
NA	NA	TRBV9	TRBJ1-6	TGTGCCAGCAGCTCCGCGACGGGCTATAATTCACCCCTCCACTTT	CASSSATGYNSPLHF
NA	NA	TRBV9	TRBJ2-7	TGTGCCAGCAGCGTAGGAGGGGACGGCTTCTACGAGCAGTACTTC	CASSVGGDGFYEQYF
NA	few	TRBV11-2	TRBJ1-5	TGTGCCAGCAGCTTTGGACAGAACAATCAGCCCCAGCATTTT	CASSFGQNNQPQHF
NA	many	TRBV20-1	TRBJ1-5	TGCAGTGCTAGTAGTCCCTCGGGGGTAAGCAATCAGCCCCAGCATTTT	CSASSPSGVSNQPQHF
NA	NA	TRBV12-3/TRBV12-4	TRBJ2-1	TGTGCCAGCGGCGTGGGGGGTGAGCAGTTCTTC	CASGVGGEQFF
NA	many	TRBV24-1	TRBJ1-2	TGTGCCACCAGTGGAGCAGGATCTAACTATGGCTACACCTTC	CATSGAGSNYGYTF
TRBD2	NA	TRBV3-1	TRBJ2-7	TGTGCCAGCAGCGCTCGGGGACTAGCGGGGGGGGGCCACGAGCAGTACTTC	CASSARGLAGGGHEQYF
NA	NA	TRBV12-3/TRBV12-4	TRBJ2-7	TGTGCCAGTCTTAAGGGTCCGGGACTCCCTTCATACGAGCAGTACTTC	CASLKGPGLPSYEQYF
NA	NA	TRBV25-1	TRBJ2-5	TGTGCCAGCCGGGGTGATCTGGGGTTGGAGACCCAGTACTTC	CASRGDLGLETQYF
NA	many	TRBV12-3/TRBV12-4	TRBJ1-1	TGTGCCAGCAGTCCGGACACTTTGAACACTGAAGCTTTCTTT	CASSPDTLNTEAFF
TRBD1	few	TRBV7-9	TRBJ2-7	TGTGCCAGCCTACTGGGGACAGGGAACGAGCAGTACTTC	CASLLGTGNEQYF
TRBD1	NA	TRBV29-1	TRBJ1-1	TGCAGCGTTCACAGGGGGACCATGAACACTGAAGCTTTCTTT	CSVHRGTMNTEAFF
NA	few	TRBV18	TRBJ1-1	TGTGCCAGCTCACCACCGGCCCAGAGGAAGACTGAAGCTTTCTTT	CASSPPAQRKTEAFF